What follows are 20 T cell receptor beta chains derived from one specimen sequenced in a study of Ad26.COV2.S vaccination and SARS-CoV-2 variants. Treatment indicated: some 19 received Ad26.COV2.S at low or high dose, single or two shots; about five received placebo; per-sample allocation not given. Sampling was done on day 63 after the first vaccine or placebo injection. TCRdb's table, derived via immunoSEQ multiplex PCR, lists solely in-frame clones and lacks some. Of roughly 350,000 clones listed, around nine tenths are singletons. The source material was peripheral blood, sampled in a trial of Ad26.COV2.S vaccine versus placebo. These receptors were obtained from a person aged 18-65 years who received the Ad26.COV2.S COVID-19 vaccine or a placebo.

The chain links TRBV19 to TRBJ2-2, with 9 bases aligning to TRBD1. V lost 6 bases to trimming and J lost 4 bases; unmatched junction nucleotides: 9. Germline-derived CDR1 and CDR2 are LNHDA and SQIVND (reference sequence). The CDR3 runs to 16 residues. The CDR3 region has the DNA TGTGCCAGTAGACATCGGACAGGGGCGAGCACCGGGGAGCTGTTTTTT. Protein: CASRHRTGASTGELFF.

J is TRBJ1-2 and V is TRBV5-4, with D hard to call. Trimming left V 0 bases short and J 7 bases short, with 4 bases between. This CDR3 has 11 residues. Germline CDR1 and CDR2: SGHNT and YYREEE (reference sequence). As DNA, the CDR3 is TGTGCCAGCAGCTTGGGGGGTGGCTACACCTTC. Amino acid sequence: CASSLGGGYTF.

This clone was seen more than once but under ten times. The chain links TRBV7-8 to TRBJ1-1; D unresolved. The V end lost 0 bases, the J end lost 0 bases, and 8 bases lay between the germline ends. This CDR3 has 15 residues. Germline CDR1 reads SGHVS; CDR2 reads FQNEAQ. The CDR3 loop is CASSLAARVNTEAFF. The CDR3 DNA is TGTGCCAGCAGCTTAGCAGCGAGGGTGAACACTGAAGCTTTCTTT.

This rearrangement joins TRBV6-1 to TRBJ2-7; the D is unclear. CDR3 size: 10 residues. Between the trimmed V and J ends, which lost 3 bases and 3 bases, there was a span of 0 bases. Germline values: CDR1 MNHNS, CDR2 SASEGT. The DNA for the CDR3 is TGTGCCAGCAGTGACTACGAGCAGTACTTC. It codes for CASSDYEQYF.

The genes are TRBV19 and TRBJ1-3; maybe TRBD1 (6 bases). V dropped 8 bases and J dropped 0 bases, with 20 bases sitting between them. The CDR3 covers 17 residues. Germline V CDR1 and CDR2: LNHDA, SQIVND (reference sequence). For the CDR3, the DNA is TGTGCCAGTGGATATATAGTGGGGGCTTACTCTGGAAACACCATATATTTT. It is translated as CASGYIVGAYSGNTIYF.

CDR3 sequence reads: CASSLGGRIDTQYF. The DNA for the CDR3 is TGTGCCAGCAGCTTGGGGGGCCGGATAGATACGCAGTATTTT. V usage is TRBV5-4 and J usage is TRBJ2-3, with D possibly TRBD1 on 5 matching bases. V was pared by 0 bases and J by 5 bases, with 10 bases between. The CDR3 loop spans 14 amino acids. CDR1 and CDR2 from the germline V gene are SGHNT and YYREEE (reference sequence).

This clone has more than one count but fewer than ten. The chain combines TRBV11-2 with TRBJ1-2; 9 bases map to TRBD1. Germline assignment: CDR1 SGHAT and CDR2 FQNNGV. With V trimmed by 7 bases and J by 4 bases, 16 bases remained unmatched. The CDR3 has 17 residues. DNA for the CDR3: TGTGCCAGCAACCCGGGGCTACAGGGGGCGTCCCTCTATGGCTACACCTTC. It translates to CASNPGLQGASLYGYTF.

The CDR3 sequence: CASSPDIEAFF. Here the CDR3 DNA reads TGTGCCAGCTCCCCGGACATCGAAGCTTTCTTT. The J gene is TRBJ1-1, the V gene TRBV18; D perhaps matches TRBD1 (5 bases). Trimming removed 6 bases from V and 8 bases from J, with 10 bases in between. This CDR3 has 11 amino acids. Germline CDR1 reads KGHSH; CDR2 reads LQKENI.

The CDR3 protein is CASSRTRFYEQYF. DNA for the CDR3: TGCGCCAGCAGCCGGACACGATTCTACGAGCAGTACTTC. The V call is TRBV4-1, the J call TRBJ2-7, with D tentatively TRBD1 (5 bases). CDR3 length: 13 amino acids. Germline lookup yields CDR1 MGHRA and CDR2 YSYEKL. Trimming cost V 4 bases and J 3 bases, with 10 bases left between them.

V is TRBV29-1 and J is TRBJ1-1, with D perhaps TRBD1 (5 bases). CDR3 size: 12 residues. CDR1 SQVTM and CDR2 ANQGSEA come from the germline V gene. V lost 7 bases to trimming and J lost 1 base, with 10 bases between them. This CDR3 reads CSAGGWNTEAFF. As DNA, the CDR3 is TGCAGCGCTGGGGGTTGGAACACTGAAGCTTTCTTT. Together with reference TRBV29-1 and TRBJ1-1, the CDR3 gives the full variable domain: SAVISQKPSRDICQRGTSLTIQCQVDSQVTMMFWYRQQPGQSLTLIATANQGSEATYESGFVIDKFPISRPNLTFSTLTVSNMSPEDSSIYLCSAGGWNTEAFFGQGTRLTVV.

This clone was seen a few times. The chain recombines TRBV6-1 with TRBJ1-3; the D gene is possibly TRBD1 (5 bases). The length of the CDR3 is 16 residues. V was trimmed by 1 base and J by 2 bases, leaving 12 bases between them. Germline V gives CDR1 MNHNS, CDR2 SASEGT. For the CDR3, the DNA is TGTGCCAGCAGTGAAGAAGGCAGGGATCCTGGAAACACCATATATTTT. Translation gives CASSEEGRDPGNTIYF.

The chain couples TRBV9 to TRBJ2-5; D is unclear. Germline assignment: CDR1 SGDLS and CDR2 YYNGEE. This CDR3 comprises 14 residues. V was cut by 0 bases and J by 1 base, with 7 bases left in between. Here the CDR3 reads CASSVDRTQETQYF. For the CDR3, the DNA is TGTGCCAGCAGCGTAGATAGGACCCAAGAGACCCAGTACTTC.

This clone has just one count. The CDR3 coding sequence is TGTGCCAGCAGCTTAGCAGGGCAGGGGGCTTATTCACCCCTCCACTTT. This gives the protein CASSLAGQGAYSPLHF. The chain recombines TRBV7-3 with TRBJ1-6, with 8 bases matching TRBD1. Germline V lookup: CDR1 SGHTA, CDR2 FQGTGA. The CDR3 spans 16 residues. Germline trimming cut 2 bases from V and 8 bases from J; bases unmatched to any gene: 8.

In this sample, this clone turned up a few times. The chain carries TRBV7-9 and TRBJ1-5; D gene uncertain. Germline-derived CDR1 and CDR2 are SEHNR and FQNEAQ (reference sequence). The CDR3 runs 13 residues. V lost 3 bases, J lost 5 bases, and 8 bases lay in between. CDR3 nucleotide sequence: TGTGCCAGCAGCTTTGCAGGTGATCAGCCCCAGCATTTT. It specifies CASSFAGDQPQHF. The whole variable domain, filled in from reference TRBV7-9 and TRBJ1-5, reads DTGVSQNPRHKITKRGQNVTFRCDPISEHNRLYWYRQTLGQGPEFLTYFQNEAQLEKSRLLSDRFSAERPKGSFSTLEIQRTEQGDSAMYLCASSFAGDQPQHFGDGTRLSIL.

This chain's CDR3 is CASSYSRDRGYNEQFF. For the CDR3, the DNA is TGTGCCAGCAGTTACTCGAGGGACAGGGGTTACAATGAGCAGTTCTTC. The chain recombines TRBV6-2 or TRBV6-3 with TRBJ2-1; 10 positions agree with TRBD1. The germline V gene encodes CDR1 MNHEY and CDR2 SVGEGT. J lost 4 bases, V lost 0 bases, and 3 bases had no gene match. The CDR3 covers 16 residues.

The chain has TRBV7-2 and TRBJ2-5; D tentatively reads TRBD1 or TRBD2 (5 bases each). The V gene lost 4 bases and the J gene lost 5 bases, with 11 bases spanning the gap. CDR1 and CDR2 from the germline V gene are SGHTA and FQGNSA. The CDR3 sequence is 13 residues long. The CDR3 is CASSSSWGETQYF. For the CDR3, the DNA is TGTGCCAGCAGCTCCTCATGGGGGGAGACCCAGTACTTC.

V and J are TRBV30 and TRBJ2-1; D gene unclear. The germline V gene encodes CDR1 GTSNPN and CDR2 SVGIG (reference sequence). This CDR3 has 13 residues. The CDR3 is CGVGPYSYNEQFF. CDR3 bases: TGTGGGGTAGGCCCCTACTCCTACAATGAGCAGTTCTTC.

The rearrangement links TRBV5-1 to TRBJ1-1, with D perhaps TRBD1 (5 bases). This CDR3 has 14 amino acids. With 3 bases removed from V and 5 bases from J, the gap between germline ends came to 14 bases. CDR1 SGHRS and CDR2 YFSETQ come from the germline V gene. This CDR3 is CASSSGNLRTEAFF. The CDR3, as DNA: TGCGCCAGCAGCTCAGGGAACCTACGGACTGAAGCTTTCTTT.

The V call is TRBV7-6, the J call TRBJ2-7, with D possibly being TRBD1 or TRBD2 (6 bases each). CDR3 length: 13 amino acids. V was cut by 1 base and J by 5 bases, with 9 bases left in between. Per the germline V gene, CDR1 is SGHVS and CDR2 is FNYEAQ. CDR3 region: CASSLDRGDEQYF. In DNA, the CDR3 is TGTGCCAGCAGCTTAGATAGGGGGGACGAGCAGTACTTC.

Concerning this clone: Other DNA sequences in the same sample also yield this CDR3. V usage is TRBV19 and J usage is TRBJ1-1; D ambiguous. V was clipped by 1 base and J by 1 base, with 4 bases between them. In germline, CDR1 is LNHDA, CDR2 SQIVND (reference sequence). This CDR3 spans 13 amino acids. CDR3 region: CASSIGGNTEAFF. CDR3 DNA: TGTGCCAGTAGTATAGGGGGGAACACTGAAGCTTTCTTT. The full variable domain, in which reference TRBV19 and TRBJ1-1 provide the parts outside the CDR3, is DGGITQSPKYLFRKEGQNVTLSCEQNLNHDAMYWYRQDPGQGLRLIYYSQIVNDFQKGDIAEGYSVSREKKESFPLTVTSAQKNPTAFYLCASSIGGNTEAFFGQGTRLTVV.